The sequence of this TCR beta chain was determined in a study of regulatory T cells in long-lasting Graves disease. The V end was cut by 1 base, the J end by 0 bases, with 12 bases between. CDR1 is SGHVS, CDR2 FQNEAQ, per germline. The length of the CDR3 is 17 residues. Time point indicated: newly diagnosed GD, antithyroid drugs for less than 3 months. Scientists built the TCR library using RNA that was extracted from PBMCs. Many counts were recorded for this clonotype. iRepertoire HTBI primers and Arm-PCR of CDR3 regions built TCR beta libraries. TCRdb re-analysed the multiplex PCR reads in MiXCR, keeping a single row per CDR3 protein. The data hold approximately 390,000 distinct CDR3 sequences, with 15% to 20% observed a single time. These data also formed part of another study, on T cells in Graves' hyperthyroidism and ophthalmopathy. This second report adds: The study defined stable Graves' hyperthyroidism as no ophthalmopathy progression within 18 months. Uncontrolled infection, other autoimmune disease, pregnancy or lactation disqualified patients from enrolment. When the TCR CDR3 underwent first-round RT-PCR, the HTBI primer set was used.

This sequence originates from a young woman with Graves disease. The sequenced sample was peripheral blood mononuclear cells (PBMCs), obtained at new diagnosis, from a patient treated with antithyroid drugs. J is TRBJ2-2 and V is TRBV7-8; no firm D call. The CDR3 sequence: CASSLGQRSTNTGELFF. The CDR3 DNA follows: TGTGCCAGCAGCTTAGGTCAGAGAAGTACGAACACCGGGGAGCTGTTTTTT. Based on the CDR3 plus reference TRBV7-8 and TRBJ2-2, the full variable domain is GAGVSQSPRYKVAKRGQDVALRCDPISGHVSLFWYQQALGQGPEFLTYFQNEAQLDKSGLPSDRFFAERPEGSVSTLKIQRTQQEDSAVYLCASSLGQRSTNTGELFFGEGSRLTVL.